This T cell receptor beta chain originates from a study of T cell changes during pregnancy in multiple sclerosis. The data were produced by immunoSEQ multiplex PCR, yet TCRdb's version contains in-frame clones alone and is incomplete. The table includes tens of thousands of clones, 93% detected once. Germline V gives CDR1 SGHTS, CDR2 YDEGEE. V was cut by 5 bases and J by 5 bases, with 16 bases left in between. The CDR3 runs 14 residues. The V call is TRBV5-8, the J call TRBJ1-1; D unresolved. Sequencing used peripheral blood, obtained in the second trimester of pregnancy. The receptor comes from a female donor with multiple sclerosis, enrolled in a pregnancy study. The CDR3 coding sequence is TGTGCCAGCAGTCCAATGACCCAGAGGACTGAAGCTTTCTTT. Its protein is CASSPMTQRTEAFF.